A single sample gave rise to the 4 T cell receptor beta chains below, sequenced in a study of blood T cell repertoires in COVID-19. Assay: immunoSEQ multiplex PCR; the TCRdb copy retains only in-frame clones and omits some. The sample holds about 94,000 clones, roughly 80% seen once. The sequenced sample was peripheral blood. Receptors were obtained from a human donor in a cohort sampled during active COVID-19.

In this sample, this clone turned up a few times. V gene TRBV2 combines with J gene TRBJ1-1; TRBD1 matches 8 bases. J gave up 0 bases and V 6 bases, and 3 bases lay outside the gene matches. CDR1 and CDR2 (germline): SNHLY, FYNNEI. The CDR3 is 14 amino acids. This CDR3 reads CASRDRVMNTEAFF. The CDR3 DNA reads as TGTGCCAGCAGGGACAGGGTTATGAACACTGAAGCTTTCTTT. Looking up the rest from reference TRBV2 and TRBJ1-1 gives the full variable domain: EPEVTQTPSHQVTQMGQEVILRCVPISNHLYFYWYRQILGQKVEFLVSFYNNEISEKSEIFDDQFSVERPDGSNFTLKIRSTKLEDSAMYFCASRDRVMNTEAFFGQGTRLTVV.

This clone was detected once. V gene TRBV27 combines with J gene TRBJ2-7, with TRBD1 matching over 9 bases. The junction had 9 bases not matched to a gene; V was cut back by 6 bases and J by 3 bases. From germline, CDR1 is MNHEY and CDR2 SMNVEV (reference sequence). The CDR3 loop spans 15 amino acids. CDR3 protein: CASSTPGQGFYEQYF. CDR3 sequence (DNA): TGTGCCAGCAGCACCCCGGGACAGGGTTTCTACGAGCAGTACTTC.

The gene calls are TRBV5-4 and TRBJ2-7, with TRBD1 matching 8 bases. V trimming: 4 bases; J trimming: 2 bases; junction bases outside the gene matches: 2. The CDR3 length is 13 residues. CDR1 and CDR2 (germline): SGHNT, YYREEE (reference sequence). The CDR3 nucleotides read TGTGCCAGCAGCGCGGACAGGGCCTACGAGCAGTACTTC. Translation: CASSADRAYEQYF.

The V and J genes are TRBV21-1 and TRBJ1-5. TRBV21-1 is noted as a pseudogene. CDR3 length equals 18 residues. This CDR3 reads CASSKGGLRNPRRQPQHF. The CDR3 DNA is TGTGCCAGCAGCAAGGGGGGACTGAGAAACCCGAGGCGTCAGCCCCAGCATTTT.